This TCR beta chain was retrieved from a study of identical twins. This clonotype came up once. The junction departs from germline at one end; a sequencing error may be responsible. TCRdb re-derived calls from the 5' RACE reads in MiXCR, one entry per CDR3 protein. The data contain hundreds of thousands of distinct CDR3 sequences, 21% of them singletons. This sample also appeared in a second study, on T cells expressing NK-cell markers.

This TCR derives from a young woman in good health. Input material: PBMCs.

Written as DNA, the CDR3 is TGTGCCAACAGCCAATCAAGTGGCCAGCGGGGGGGCGCCGGGGAGCTGTTTTTT. Its protein product is CANSQSSGQRGGAGELFF. This chain links TRBV4-2 with TRBJ2-2, with 10 bases that match TRBD2. This CDR3 spans 18 amino acids. CDR1 LGHNA and CDR2 YNFKEQ come from the germline V gene.